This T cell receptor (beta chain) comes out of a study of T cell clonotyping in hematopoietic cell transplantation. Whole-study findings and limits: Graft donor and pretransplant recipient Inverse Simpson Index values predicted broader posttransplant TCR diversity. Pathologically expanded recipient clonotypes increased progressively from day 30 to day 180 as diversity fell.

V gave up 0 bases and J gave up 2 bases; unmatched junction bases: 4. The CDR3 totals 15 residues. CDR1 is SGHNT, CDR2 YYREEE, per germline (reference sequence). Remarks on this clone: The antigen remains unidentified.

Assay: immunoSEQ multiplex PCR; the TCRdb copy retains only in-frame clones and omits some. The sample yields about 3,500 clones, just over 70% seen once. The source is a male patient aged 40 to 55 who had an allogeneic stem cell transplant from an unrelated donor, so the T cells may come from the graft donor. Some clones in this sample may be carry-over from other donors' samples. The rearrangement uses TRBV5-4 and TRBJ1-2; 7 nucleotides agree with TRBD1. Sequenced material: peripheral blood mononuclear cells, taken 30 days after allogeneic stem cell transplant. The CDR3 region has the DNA TGTGCCAGCAGCTTGGCAGGGGGGAGCAACTATGGCTACACCTTC. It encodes CASSLAGGSNYGYTF.